A selection of T cell receptor beta chains follows, all from one sample in a study of beta chain features in type 1 diabetes. The assay was immunoSEQ multiplex PCR, and TCRdb's table has in-frame clones only and misses some. The sample contains around 110,000 clones, roughly 15% of which appear only once. Sequencing used central memory CD4+ T cells from blood. All receptors come from a young man with type 1 diabetes. Each CDR3 is given with its conserved first and last residue. D genes are given only for firm matches. Size values are once, few and many counts, or a class for expanded clones, and some rows have none.

D,size,V,J,DNA,CDR3
NA,NA,TRBV7-9,TRBJ1-2,TGTGCCAGCAGCTTACGCGTAGGTGACTATGGCTACACCTTC,CASSLRVGDYGYTF
NA,NA,TRBV30,TRBJ1-4,TGTGCCTGGAGTGGGGAGGAGGCTGAAAAACTGTTTTTT,CAWSGEEAEKLFF
NA,NA,TRBV7-3,TRBJ2-1,TGTGCCAGCAGCTTATCGGGTAGTGATGAGCAGTTCTTC,CASSLSGSDEQFF
NA,NA,TRBV11-2,TRBJ1-6,TGTGCCAGCAGCTTAAGCGGGGGTTATAATTCACCCCTCCACTTT,CASSLSGGYNSPLHF
NA,NA,TRBV2,TRBJ1-2,TGTGCCAGCAGTATCAGGGGCATCAACTATGGCTACACCTTC,CASSIRGINYGYTF
NA,NA,TRBV30,TRBJ2-3,TGTGCCTGGACGGTACTACGGGCAGATACGCAGTATTTT,CAWTVLRADTQYF
NA,many,TRBV7-8,TRBJ2-3,TGTGCCAGCATCCAACGGCGGCATGACACAGATACGCAGTATTTT,CASIQRRHDTDTQYF
NA,NA,TRBV6-6,TRBJ2-2,TGTGCCAGCAGAGACCCAGCTGGGACCGGGGAGCTGTTTTTT,CASRDPAGTGELFF
TRBD2,NA,TRBV11-2,TRBJ2-1,TGTGCCAGCAGCTTCCTAGCGGGAAGCTCCTACAATGAGCAGTTCTTC,CASSFLAGSSYNEQFF
TRBD2,many,TRBV19,TRBJ2-1,TGTGCCAGTAGTATCATGCGGGGGGAAAGAGAGCAGTTCTTC,CASSIMRGEREQFF
NA,few,TRBV11-2,TRBJ1-2,TGTGCCAGCAGCTTAGATCAATTAGGCTACACCTTC,CASSLDQLGYTF
TRBD2,NA,TRBV30,TRBJ2-7,TGTGCCTGGAGTCTAGGGCTAGCGGAGTCCTACGAGCAGTACTTC,CAWSLGLAESYEQYF
NA,few,TRBV6-6,TRBJ2-7,TGTGCCAGCAGTCCCAGCCCCTACGAGCAGTACTTC,CASSPSPYEQYF
TRBD1,few,TRBV18,TRBJ2-1,TGTGCCAGCTCACGACGACAGGGGGATGAGCAGTTCTTC,CASSRRQGDEQFF
NA,NA,TRBV4-2,TRBJ2-7,TGTGCCAGCAGCCAAGATGTGGGGGGCTACGAGCAGTACTTC,CASSQDVGGYEQYF
NA,few,TRBV27,TRBJ2-4,TGTGCCAGCACCGCGAGAGCCAAAAACATTCAGTACTTC,CASTARAKNIQYF
NA,NA,TRBV19,TRBJ2-1,TGTGCCAGTAAAGACGGGAGCTCCTACAATGAGCAGTTCTTC,CASKDGSSYNEQFF
NA,few,TRBV11-2,TRBJ2-7,TGTGCCAGCAGCCCCCCAGCGAGCGTCTACGAGCAGTACTTC,CASSPPASVYEQYF
NA,NA,TRBV10-3,TRBJ1-1,TGTGCCATCAGGGGCAGAACGAACACTGAAGCTTTCTTT,CAIRGRTNTEAFF
NA,NA,TRBV19,TRBJ1-2,TGTGCCAGTAGTAAAGAGGCCCGATGGGCAGGGGGCTACACCTTC,CASSKEARWAGGYTF
NA,NA,TRBV7-2,TRBJ2-5,TGTGCCAGCAGCTTAGGGCAGCAAGAGACCCAGTACTTC,CASSLGQQETQYF
TRBD1,NA,TRBV4-3,TRBJ1-2,TGCGCCAGCAGCCAAGATCTAGGGGACAGGGGCATCTCTGGCTACACCTTC,CASSQDLGDRGISGYTF
NA,NA,TRBV2,TRBJ1-3,TGTGCCAGCAGTGAGGACACCGGAAACACCATATATTTT,CASSEDTGNTIYF
NA,NA,TRBV27,TRBJ2-6,TGTGCCAGCAGTTTATGGGGCTCTGGGGCCAACGTCCTGACTTTC,CASSLWGSGANVLTF
NA,NA,TRBV7-8,TRBJ2-5,TGTGCCAGCAGCCCGACCGGGACGGCCCAAGAGACCCAGTACTTC,CASSPTGTAQETQYF
NA,many,TRBV9,TRBJ2-7,TGTGCCAGCAGCGTAGTACTGGGGCAGGGCAACGAGCAGTACTTC,CASSVVLGQGNEQYF
NA,few,TRBV9,TRBJ1-2,TGTGCCAGCAGCGCCGATGCAGGATTTTCGCTAGTTGGCTACACCTTC,CASSADAGFSLVGYTF
NA,few,TRBV11-2,TRBJ2-5,TGTGCCAGCAGCCCTCAGGTCCAAGAGACCCAGTACTTC,CASSPQVQETQYF
NA,NA,TRBV19,TRBJ2-1,TGTGCCACACAGGGACAACATGAGCAGTTCTTC,CATQGQHEQFF
NA,NA,TRBV6-5,TRBJ2-7,TGTGCCAGCAGCCGCGACAGGACCCCGGACTACGAGCAGTACTTC,CASSRDRTPDYEQYF
NA,few,TRBV28,TRBJ2-5,TGTGCCAGCACAGTGTTGGAGACTCCCTGGGAGACCCAGTACTTC,CASTVLETPWETQYF
NA,few,TRBV11-2,TRBJ2-5,TGTGCCAGCAGCCGTACTACCCAAGAGACCCAGTACTTC,CASSRTTQETQYF
TRBD2,NA,TRBV5-1,TRBJ2-2,TGCGCCAGCAGCTCTACGGGAGGGCTCGGGGAGCTGTTTTTT,CASSSTGGLGELFF
NA,NA,TRBV2,TRBJ2-3,TGTGCCAGCAGGGGGGGCAGAACTAGCACAGATACGCAGTATTTT,CASRGGRTSTDTQYF
TRBD1,few,TRBV7-2,TRBJ2-3,TGTGCCAGCAGCTTAATCCGGACAGGGCCGACAGATACGCAGTATTTT,CASSLIRTGPTDTQYF
NA,many,TRBV28,TRBJ1-2,TGTGCCACCCATCTACAGGATAACTATGGCTACACCTTC,CATHLQDNYGYTF
NA,few,TRBV7-8,TRBJ1-3,TGTGCCAGCAGCTTAGAAGGGACACCTTACTCTGGAAACACCATATATTTT,CASSLEGTPYSGNTIYF
NA,few,TRBV6-5,TRBJ1-5,TGTGCCAGCACCGCCAGTAGGCCTCAGCCCCAGCATTTT,CASTASRPQPQHF
TRBD1,NA,TRBV7-7,TRBJ2-5,TGTGCCAGCAGCCAAGGCCGGACAGGGGAGACCCAGTACTTC,CASSQGRTGETQYF
NA,few,TRBV7-6,TRBJ2-5,TGTGCCAGCAGCACCAACAGGCCTCCCCAAGAGACCCAGTACTTC,CASSTNRPPQETQYF
NA,many,TRBV15,TRBJ1-3,TGTGCCACCAGCAGAGACAGGGCAGGAGACACCATATATTTT,CATSRDRAGDTIYF
NA,NA,TRBV7-9,TRBJ2-3,TGTGCCAGCAGTCGGACCGACGGAGTAGATACGCAGTATTTT,CASSRTDGVDTQYF
NA,NA,TRBV19,TRBJ2-3,TGTGCCAGTACCCCAAGGGTCTCCACAGATACGCAGTATTTT,CASTPRVSTDTQYF
TRBD2,NA,TRBV5-1,TRBJ2-1,TGCGCCAGCAGCCAAGGACTAGCGGGGCCCGGGAAGGAGCAGTTCTTC,CASSQGLAGPGKEQFF
NA,few,TRBV7-2,TRBJ2-5,TGTGCCAGCAGCCCGGACTGGAACGCAGAGACCCAGTACTTC,CASSPDWNAETQYF
NA,NA,TRBV6-1,TRBJ2-3,TGTGCCAGCAGTGAAGGGAGTAGCTCCCGAACAGATACGCAGTATTTT,CASSEGSSSRTDTQYF
TRBD1,few,TRBV7-9,TRBJ2-3,TGTGCCAGCAGCTCACAGGGGGCGAGCACAGATACGCAGTATTTT,CASSSQGASTDTQYF
NA,NA,TRBV7-8,TRBJ2-6,TGTGCCAGCAGCTTAGGGGGAGATGGGGCCAACGTCCTGACTTTC,CASSLGGDGANVLTF
NA,few,TRBV20-1,TRBJ2-7,TGCAGTGCCAAGGACAACTACGAGCAGTACTTC,CSAKDNYEQYF
NA,NA,TRBV5-1,TRBJ2-7,TGCGCCAGCAACTCACAGGACGAGCAGTACTTC,CASNSQDEQYF
TRBD1,NA,TRBV7-2,TRBJ1-6,TGTGCCAGCAGCTTAGGGACAGGGGATAATTCACCCCTCCACTTT,CASSLGTGDNSPLHF
NA,NA,TRBV18,TRBJ1-2,TGTGCCAGCTCACCCGAAGGGTCTCATCCTAACTATGGCTACACCTTC,CASSPEGSHPNYGYTF
NA,NA,TRBV6-6,TRBJ2-3,TGTGCCAGCATGGGGGCAAGCACAGATACGCAGTATTTT,CASMGASTDTQYF
NA,NA,TRBV7-2,TRBJ2-5,TGTGCCAGCAGCTTAAGGGCAGCACAAGAGACCCAGTACTTC,CASSLRAAQETQYF